The clone carrying this T cell receptor (beta chain) has at least ten counts. The antigen is undetermined. The V gene's germline CDR1 is SGDLS and CDR2 YYNGEE. V gave up 4 bases and J gave up 7 bases; unmatched junction bases: 4. The CDR3 spans 13 residues. TCRdb recomputed calls from the RACE reads with MiXCR, one row per CDR3 protein. The sample has tens of thousands of distinct CDR3 sequences, about a tenth seen once. This entry is derived from a study of human T cells and chemical hapten exposure. Whole-study results and caveats: In the PT1 data, expanded TCR counts showed a positive correlation with patch test score.

The time point: pre-sensitization, week 0. The treatment here: therapeutic diphenylcyclopropenone sensitization with weekly scalp DPC. This clonotype was obtained from a woman in her thirties or forties with alopecia areata. Some clones in this sample may be carry-over from other donors' samples. Sequencing used whole blood, obtained in connection with sensitization to the hapten diphenylcyclopropenone (DPC). This sequence joins TRBV9 and TRBJ2-1; 8 positions match TRBD1. The CDR3 loop reads CASSFRQGNEQFF. In DNA form, the CDR3 reads TGTGCCAGCAGCTTCCGACAGGGGAATGAGCAGTTCTTC.